The following is a T cell receptor beta chain sequence with its context. Its antigen is not known. Assay: immunoSEQ multiplex PCR; the TCRdb copy retains only in-frame clones and omits some. The table lists 65,000 to 80,000 clones, 70% to 90% of them singletons. The CDR3 runs 15 residues. Germline V gene lookup returns CDR1 SGHRS and CDR2 YFSETQ. V lost 4 bases and J lost 4, with 17 bases in between. This sample is part of a study of T cell responses to AZD1222 COVID-19 vaccine. Study results and limitations: Donors skewed white British and female; clonal diversity was possibly underestimated. Nearly half of spike-specific TCRs reportedly target unmutated variant regions.

The genes are TRBV5-1 and TRBJ1-2; D might be TRBD1 (5 bases). The sequenced sample was peripheral blood, obtained 28 days after the second dose of the MenACWY control vaccine. This receptor was taken from an adult who received the MenACWY meningococcal vaccine as a control. The CDR3 here is CASSTGPGEAYGYTF. CDR3 bases: TGCGCCAGCAGCACGGGACCCGGGGAGGCCTATGGCTACACCTTC.